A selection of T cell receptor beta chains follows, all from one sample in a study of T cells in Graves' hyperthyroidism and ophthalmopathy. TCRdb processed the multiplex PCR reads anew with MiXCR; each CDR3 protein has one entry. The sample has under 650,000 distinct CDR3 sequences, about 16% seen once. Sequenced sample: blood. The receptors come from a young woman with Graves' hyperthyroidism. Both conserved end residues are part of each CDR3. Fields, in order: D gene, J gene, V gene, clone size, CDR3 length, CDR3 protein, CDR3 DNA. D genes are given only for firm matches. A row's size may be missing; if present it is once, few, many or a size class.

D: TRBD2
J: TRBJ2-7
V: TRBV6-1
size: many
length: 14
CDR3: CASRDSSGSWEQYF
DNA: TGTGCCAGCAGAGACTCTAGCGGGAGTTGGGAGCAGTACTTC

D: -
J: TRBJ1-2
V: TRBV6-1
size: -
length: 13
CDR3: CASSETAVLGYTF
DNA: TGTGCCAGCAGTGAAACGGCAGTCCTTGGCTACACCTTC

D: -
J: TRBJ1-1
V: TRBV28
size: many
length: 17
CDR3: CASSPRNIRERNTEAFF
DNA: TGTGCCAGCAGCCCAAGAAATATACGTGAACGTAACACTGAAGCTTTCTTT

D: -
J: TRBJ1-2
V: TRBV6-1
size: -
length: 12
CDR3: CASKRVNYGYTF
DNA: TGTGCCAGCAAGAGGGTTAACTATGGCTACACCTTC

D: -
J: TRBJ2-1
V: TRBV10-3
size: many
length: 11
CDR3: CAISELNEQFF
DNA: TGTGCCATCAGTGAGCTTAATGAGCAGTTCTTC

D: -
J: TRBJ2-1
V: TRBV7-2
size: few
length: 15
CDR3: CASSRMGQRYDEQFF
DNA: TGTGCCAGCAGCCGTATGGGTCAGCGTTACGATGAGCAGTTCTTC

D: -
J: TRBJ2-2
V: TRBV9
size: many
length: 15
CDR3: CASSVVELDTGELFF
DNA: TGTGCCAGCAGCGTAGTAGAACTAGACACCGGGGAGCTGTTTTTT

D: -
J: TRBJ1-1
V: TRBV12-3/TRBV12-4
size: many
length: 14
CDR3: CASSQLTKNTEAFF
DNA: TGTGCCAGCAGCCAATTAACCAAGAACACTGAAGCTTTCTTT

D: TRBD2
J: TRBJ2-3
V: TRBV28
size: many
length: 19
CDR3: CASSFSGLAGGSFGDTQYF
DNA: TGTGCCAGCAGTTTCTCTGGACTAGCGGGAGGGTCATTCGGAGATACGCAGTATTTT

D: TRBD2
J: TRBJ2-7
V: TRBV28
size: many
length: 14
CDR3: CASSELAGVVEQYF
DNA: TGTGCCAGCAGTGAACTAGCGGGAGTGGTCGAGCAGTACTTC

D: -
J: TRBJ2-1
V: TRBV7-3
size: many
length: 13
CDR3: CASRHSRANEQFF
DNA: TGTGCCAGCAGGCACTCCCGAGCCAATGAGCAGTTCTTC

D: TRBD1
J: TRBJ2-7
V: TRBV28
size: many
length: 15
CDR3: CASSSPGQGNYEQYF
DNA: TGTGCCAGCAGTTCCCCGGGACAGGGAAACTACGAGCAGTACTTC

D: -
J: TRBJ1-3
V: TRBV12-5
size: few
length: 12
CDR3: CASGPAGNTIYF
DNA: TGTGCTAGTGGCCCAGCTGGAAACACCATATATTTT

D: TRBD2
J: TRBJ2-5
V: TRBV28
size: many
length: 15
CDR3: CASSPTGLVGETQYF
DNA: TGTGCCAGCAGCCCAACAGGACTAGTCGGGGAGACCCAGTACTTC